The rows below give T cell receptor beta chains drawn from one sample of a study. Via MiXCR, TCRdb re-called the 5' RACE reads, giving one row per CDR3 protein. The table lists around 37,000 distinct CDR3 sequences, just under 30% of them singletons. Material: memory CD4+ T cells sorted from a lymph node. Receptors originate from a female donor with breast cancer. Both conserved end residues are part of each CDR3. A D gene is named only where the DNA matches it firmly. Where a row states a size, it is once, few, many or the class of an expanded clone; other rows omit it.

abundance: .; v_gene: TRBV20-1; j_gene: TRBJ2-1; d_gene: TRBD2; CDR3nt: TGCAGTGCTTTAAGACTAGCCTCCTACAATGAGCAGTTCTTC; CDR3aa: CSALRLASYNEQFF
abundance: few; v_gene: TRBV6-2/TRBV6-3; j_gene: TRBJ1-2; d_gene: TRBD1; CDR3nt: TGTGCCAGCAGTTTCTCCTGGACAGGGCGATATGGCTACACCTTC; CDR3aa: CASSFSWTGRYGYTF
abundance: few; v_gene: TRBV6-6; j_gene: TRBJ2-5; d_gene: TRBD1; CDR3nt: TGTGCCAGCAGGCCCCCGGGACAGGGGGCCCAAGAGACCCAGTACTTC; CDR3aa: CASRPPGQGAQETQYF
abundance: .; v_gene: TRBV28; j_gene: TRBJ2-7; d_gene: TRBD2; CDR3nt: TGTGCCAGCAGTTTATGGAGAGCGGGGGAACGTTACAAGCAGTACTTC; CDR3aa: CASSLWRAGERYKQYF
abundance: .; v_gene: TRBV4-2; j_gene: TRBJ2-3; d_gene: .; CDR3nt: TGTGCCAGCAGCCAAAATGGGGGTGGCACAGATACGCAGTATTTT; CDR3aa: CASSQNGGGTDTQYF
abundance: .; v_gene: TRBV14; j_gene: TRBJ2-7; d_gene: TRBD2; CDR3nt: TGTGCCAGCAGCCGGGGGACTAGCGGAACTTACTACGAGCAGTACTTC; CDR3aa: CASSRGTSGTYYEQYF
abundance: few; v_gene: TRBV24-1; j_gene: TRBJ2-2; d_gene: TRBD2; CDR3nt: TGTGCCACCAGTGAGGGACTAGCCACCGGGGAGCTGTTTTTT; CDR3aa: CATSEGLATGELFF
abundance: .; v_gene: TRBV15; j_gene: TRBJ1-5; d_gene: TRBD1; CDR3nt: TGTGCCACCAGCTTGGACAGGGGCAATCAGCCCCAGCATTTT; CDR3aa: CATSLDRGNQPQHF
abundance: .; v_gene: TRBV15; j_gene: TRBJ2-1; d_gene: TRBD1; CDR3nt: TGTGCCACCAGCAGAGATAAGGGGGCAACTGAGCAGTTCTTC; CDR3aa: CATSRDKGATEQFF
abundance: many; v_gene: TRBV4-2; j_gene: TRBJ2-1; d_gene: TRBD2; CDR3nt: TGTGCCAGCAGCCAAGATCTTAGCGGGGCCGCGAACAATGAGCAGTTCTTC; CDR3aa: CASSQDLSGAANNEQFF
abundance: many; v_gene: TRBV4-3; j_gene: TRBJ2-3; d_gene: TRBD2; CDR3nt: TGCGCCAGCAGCCAAGATGTTGCGGGAGAAACCACAGATACGCAGTATTTT; CDR3aa: CASSQDVAGETTDTQYF
abundance: few; v_gene: TRBV12-3/TRBV12-4; j_gene: TRBJ2-2; d_gene: .; CDR3nt: TGTGCCAGCCCAACCGTAGGGCAGGGCGGTACCGGGGAGCTGTTTTTT; CDR3aa: CASPTVGQGGTGELFF
abundance: .; v_gene: TRBV20-1; j_gene: TRBJ1-6; d_gene: TRBD1; CDR3nt: TGCAGTGCTAGAGTCAGGACAGGGTCTTCACCCCTCCACTTT; CDR3aa: CSARVRTGSSPLHF
abundance: .; v_gene: TRBV6-5; j_gene: TRBJ1-2; d_gene: TRBD1; CDR3nt: TGTGCCAGCAGCCCCCGTAGGACAGGGAACTATGGCTACACCTTC; CDR3aa: CASSPRRTGNYGYTF
abundance: few; v_gene: TRBV7-9; j_gene: TRBJ1-1; d_gene: .; CDR3nt: TGTGCCAGCAGCCTAGAAAACACTGAAGCTTTCTTT; CDR3aa: CASSLENTEAFF
abundance: few; v_gene: TRBV5-1; j_gene: TRBJ2-3; d_gene: TRBD1; CDR3nt: TGCGCCAGCAGCAAGGACAGGGGAGGTGGCACAGATACGCAGTATTTT; CDR3aa: CASSKDRGGGTDTQYF
abundance: .; v_gene: TRBV7-9; j_gene: TRBJ1-6; d_gene: TRBD1; CDR3nt: TGTGCCAGCAGCGTAGACAGGGATTCACCCCTCCACTTT; CDR3aa: CASSVDRDSPLHF
abundance: many; v_gene: TRBV7-9; j_gene: TRBJ1-2; d_gene: .; CDR3nt: TGTGCCAGCAGTTCCCGGAACTATGGCTACACCTTC; CDR3aa: CASSSRNYGYTF
abundance: .; v_gene: TRBV4-3; j_gene: TRBJ2-4; d_gene: .; CDR3nt: TGCGCCAGCAGCCAAGACAGGACCAAAAACATTCAGTACTTC; CDR3aa: CASSQDRTKNIQYF
abundance: few; v_gene: TRBV6-6; j_gene: TRBJ2-4; d_gene: .; CDR3nt: TGTGCCAGCCGAGGGGTAGGGAAAATCAAAAACATTCAGTACTTC; CDR3aa: CASRGVGKIKNIQYF
abundance: .; v_gene: TRBV7-8; j_gene: TRBJ2-1; d_gene: TRBD2; CDR3nt: TGTGCCAGCAGCTTCGGGAGGGCCCATTCCGGTGAGCAGTTCTTC; CDR3aa: CASSFGRAHSGEQFF
abundance: .; v_gene: TRBV4-1; j_gene: TRBJ2-3; d_gene: .; CDR3nt: TGCGCCAGCAGCCAGAGTCTTGGCAGAATGAGCACAGATACGCAGTATTTT; CDR3aa: CASSQSLGRMSTDTQYF
abundance: .; v_gene: TRBV7-2; j_gene: TRBJ2-7; d_gene: .; CDR3nt: TGTGCCAGCAGCTTAGAGCTTCAGGGACCCTACGAGCAGTACTTC; CDR3aa: CASSLELQGPYEQYF
abundance: .; v_gene: TRBV6-2/TRBV6-3; j_gene: TRBJ2-3; d_gene: .; CDR3nt: TGTGCCAGCAGCCCGGGACTCACAGGGGATACGCAGTATTTT; CDR3aa: CASSPGLTGDTQYF
abundance: few; v_gene: TRBV5-1; j_gene: TRBJ1-2; d_gene: .; CDR3nt: TGCGCCAGCGGTCCCGACGCCAACTATGGCTACACCTTC; CDR3aa: CASGPDANYGYTF
abundance: .; v_gene: TRBV7-3; j_gene: TRBJ2-2; d_gene: TRBD1; CDR3nt: TGTGCCAGCTCCTCCCGGACAGGGGTCACCGGGGAGCTGTTTTTT; CDR3aa: CASSSRTGVTGELFF
abundance: few; v_gene: TRBV5-1; j_gene: TRBJ2-5; d_gene: .; CDR3nt: TGCGCCAGCACCCAAGACCCCGCACAAGAGACCCAGTACTTC; CDR3aa: CASTQDPAQETQYF
abundance: few; v_gene: TRBV11-2; j_gene: TRBJ2-1; d_gene: TRBD2; CDR3nt: TGTGCCAGCAGCCCGTGGACTAGCGGGAGCTCCCATGAGCAGTTCTTC; CDR3aa: CASSPWTSGSSHEQFF
abundance: few; v_gene: TRBV20-1; j_gene: TRBJ2-5; d_gene: TRBD2; CDR3nt: TGCAGTGCTAGACCGGCGGGAGGTATTTACCAAGAGACCCAGTACTTC; CDR3aa: CSARPAGGIYQETQYF
abundance: .; v_gene: TRBV20-1; j_gene: TRBJ2-1; d_gene: TRBD2; CDR3nt: TGCAGTGCCCTCGCGACTAGCGGGAGTCCCTCCTACAATGAGCAGTTCTTC; CDR3aa: CSALATSGSPSYNEQFF
abundance: .; v_gene: TRBV4-2; j_gene: TRBJ2-5; d_gene: .; CDR3nt: TGTGCCAGCGGCCAAGATCGACCCCCCCAAGGAGAGACCCAGTACTTC; CDR3aa: CASGQDRPPQGETQYF
abundance: .; v_gene: TRBV20-1; j_gene: TRBJ2-1; d_gene: TRBD2; CDR3nt: TGCAGTGCTAGGTCGGGGGGGTTATACAATGAGCAGTTCTTC; CDR3aa: CSARSGGLYNEQFF
abundance: .; v_gene: TRBV21-1; j_gene: TRBJ1-2; d_gene: .; CDR3nt: TGTGCCAGCGATACCCCCAATTCTGGCTACACCTTC; CDR3aa: CASDTPNSGYTF
abundance: few; v_gene: TRBV12-3/TRBV12-4; j_gene: TRBJ1-4; d_gene: .; CDR3nt: TGTGCCAGCAGTGCCTCAGGGATACCTAATGAAAAACTGTTTTTT; CDR3aa: CASSASGIPNEKLFF
abundance: .; v_gene: TRBV15; j_gene: TRBJ1-1; d_gene: TRBD1; CDR3nt: TGTGCCACCTCTGGAGGGGGCGCGGGGGACACTGAAGCTTTCTTT; CDR3aa: CATSGGGAGDTEAFF
abundance: .; v_gene: TRBV7-3; j_gene: TRBJ2-2; d_gene: .; CDR3nt: TGTGCCAGCAGCGCAACGGGAGCCGGGGAGCTGTTTTTT; CDR3aa: CASSATGAGELFF
abundance: few; v_gene: TRBV20-1; j_gene: TRBJ2-5; d_gene: .; CDR3nt: TGCAGTGCCCCGAAGATGGAGACCCAGTACTTC; CDR3aa: CSAPKMETQYF
abundance: .; v_gene: TRBV5-1; j_gene: TRBJ2-2; d_gene: .; CDR3nt: TGCGCCAGCAGCTGGACACTCAACACCGGGGAGCTGTTTTTT; CDR3aa: CASSWTLNTGELFF